This TCR beta chain came from a study of blood T cells in healthy people across ages. About the study: Capturing about one barcoded beta molecule per two T cells was achieved by template switching. Whole-study findings and limits: Greater diversity and more naive CD4+ cells were seen in long-lived donors than in aged donors.

This clonotype showed up just once. What it binds is unknown. A second PCR of roughly 7 to 11 cycles used a sample-barcoded 5' primer and a J-beta primer mix. Via MiXCR, TCRdb re-called the 5' RACE reads, giving one row per CDR3 protein. The data show hundreds of thousands of distinct CDR3 sequences, with around 62% seen just once and roughly 25% held by the top ten. In germline, CDR1 is SQVTM, CDR2 ANQGSEA. The V end lost 5 bases, the J end lost 0 bases, and 8 bases lay between the germline ends. CDR3 length: 13 residues. The clonotype originates from a young man in good health. Sequenced input: blood. The V gene is TRBV29-1, the J gene TRBJ1-5; D ambiguous. The CDR3 DNA reads TGCAGCGTTCAGGTAAATAGCAATCAGCCCCAGCATTTT. Amino acid sequence: CSVQVNSNQPQHF. Using reference TRBV29-1 and TRBJ1-5 for the parts outside the CDR3, the full variable domain is SAVISQKPSRDICQRGTSLTIQCQVDSQVTMMFWYRQQPGQSLTLIATANQGSEATYESGFVIDKFPISRPNLTFSTLTVSNMSPEDSSIYLCSVQVNSNQPQHFGDGTRLSIL.